Presented here are 17 T cell receptor beta chains from one specimen sequenced in a study of blood T cell repertoires in COVID-19. The repertoire was sequenced with immunoSEQ multiplex PCR; TCRdb's copy has only in-frame clones and lacks some. In the table there are around 160,000 clones, more than 80% of which are singletons. Sequencing was done on a sample of peripheral blood. The receptors stem from a human donor with acute or convalescent COVID-19. The donor label of this sample is uncertain.

This rearrangement joins TRBV2 to TRBJ1-2, with D unresolved. CDR3 length: 14 residues. Trimming shortened V by 8 bases and J by 7 bases, and 20 bases separated the two germline ends. CDR1 and CDR2 from the germline V gene are SNHLY and FYNNEI. The CDR3 is CASAVEGGRGGYTF. The DNA of the CDR3 is TGTGCCAGCGCTGTGGAGGGAGGACGGGGTGGCTACACCTTC.

This chain uses TRBV20-1 with TRBJ2-3, with TRBD2 as a possible D gene (5 bases). The CDR3 has 14 amino acids. V lost 5 bases and J 5 bases, leaving 17 bases between the germline ends. Germline-derived CDR1 and CDR2 are DFQATT and SNEGSKA (reference sequence). The CDR3 reads CSARGGLEGDTQYF. Here the CDR3 DNA reads TGCAGTGCTCGTGGCGGGCTAGAGGGAGATACGCAGTATTTT.

V gene TRBV6-5 combines with J gene TRBJ1-1; perhaps TRBD1 as D (6 bases). Germline CDR1 and CDR2: MNHEY and SVGAGI. There are 14 residues in the CDR3. V was cut by 5 bases and J by 4 bases, with 14 bases left in between. The CDR3 nucleotides are TGTGCCAGCAGTCGAGGGGGTCGGGGCACTGAAGCTTTCTTT. It codes for CASSRGGRGTEAFF.

In this sample, this clone turned up many times. The J gene is TRBJ2-2, the V gene TRBV11-2; D is undetermined. CDR1 and CDR2 from the germline V gene are SGHAT and FQNNGV. The CDR3 extends over 12 amino acids. The germline V and J ends were trimmed by 5 bases and 4 bases, with 5 bases remaining between them. CDR3 sequence reads: CASSPFTGELFF. CDR3 in DNA: TGTGCCAGCAGCCCATTCACCGGGGAGCTGTTTTTT.

This clone has more than one count but fewer than ten. DNA for the CDR3: TGTGCCAGCAGCCAATCAGGCGACAGTAATCAGCCCCAGCATTTT. Protein: CASSQSGDSNQPQHF. The chain links TRBV16 to TRBJ1-5; a weak D match, TRBD1 (5 bases). CDR3 length equals 15 residues. The V end lost 0 bases, the J end lost 4 bases, and 10 bases lay between the germline ends. CDR1 and CDR2 (germline): KGHSY, FQNENV.

The sample holds a few counts of this clone. The chain recombines TRBV6-1 with TRBJ1-1; D not resolved. This CDR3 has 14 residues. From germline, CDR1 is MNHNS and CDR2 SASEGT. The V end lost 2 bases, the J end lost 0 bases, and 7 bases lay between the germline ends. DNA of the CDR3: TGTGCCAGCAGTGAAACGAGATTGAACACTGAAGCTTTCTTT. Protein product: CASSETRLNTEAFF.

V and J are TRBV3-1 (or the pseudogene TRBV3-2) and TRBJ1-6; TRBD1 matches 7 bases. Germline lookup yields CDR1 LGHDT and CDR2 YNNKEL (reference sequence). With 1 base clipped from V and 14 bases from J, the junction kept 14 bases outside the gene matches. CDR3 length equals 16 residues. CDR3 DNA: TGTGCCAGCAGCCAAGTTACGGGGACAGCCTCGTTGACCCTCCACTTT. It codes for CASSQVTGTASLTLHF.

This clone was observed a few times. Other DNA sequences in this sample translate to the same CDR3. The rearrangement uses TRBV7-3 and TRBJ2-1; D might be TRBD2 (5 bases). The CDR3 length is 13 residues. With 5 bases removed from V and 4 bases from J, the gap between germline ends came to 9 bases. CDR1 is SGHTA, CDR2 FQGTGA, per germline. CDR3 protein: CASSPRGYNEQFF. CDR3 coding DNA: TGTGCCAGCAGCCCCCGGGGATACAATGAGCAGTTCTTC.

This sequence joins TRBV6-5 and TRBJ1-4; 7 nucleotides line up with TRBD1. Germline V gene lookup returns CDR1 MNHEY and CDR2 SVGAGI. The length of the CDR3 is 13 residues. The ends lost 8 bases at V and 8 bases at J; junction bases unmatched: 8. The CDR3 protein is CASSGDSDEKLFF. CDR3 in DNA: TGTGCCAGCTCCGGGGACAGCGACGAAAAACTGTTTTTT.

The chain has TRBV3-1 (or the pseudogene TRBV3-2) and TRBJ2-1; tentatively, D is TRBD1 (9 bases). CDR3 size: 19 residues. V was clipped by 6 bases and J by 9 bases, with 33 bases between them. CDR1 LGHDT and CDR2 YNNKEL come from the germline V gene (reference sequence). The CDR3 DNA is TGTGCCAGCAGTTTACAGGGGGCTCTAGCGGGTCTACCGGGGGTTGAGCAGTTCTTC. It specifies CASSLQGALAGLPGVEQFF.

The gene calls are TRBV7-2 and TRBJ1-6; 7 bases are a match to TRBD1. Germline V CDR1 and CDR2: SGHTA, FQGNSA. CDR3 length: 16 residues. J gave up 3 bases and V 6 bases, and 8 bases lay outside the gene matches. The chain's CDR3 is CASSYRGTHYNSPLHF. CDR3 bases: TGTGCCAGCAGTTACAGGGGAACTCACTATAATTCACCCCTCCACTTT.

The chain uses TRBV27 and TRBJ1-4, with a possible D match to TRBD1 (6 bases). The CDR3 spans 15 residues. Deletions cut 5 bases from V and 8 bases from J, with 18 bases between. Per the germline V gene, CDR1 is MNHEY and CDR2 is SMNVEV (reference sequence). The CDR3 loop is CASSPTGTTGEKLFF. As DNA, the CDR3 is TGTGCCAGCAGTCCCACAGGGACGACGGGGGAAAAACTGTTTTTT.

The chain carries TRBV18 and TRBJ2-7; D is ambiguous. CDR1 KGHSH and CDR2 LQKENI come from the germline V gene. The CDR3 has 14 amino acids. V lost 3 bases, J lost 6 bases, and 15 bases lay in between. The CDR3 DNA follows: TGTGCCAGCTCACCGGGCCCCCTTTACGGCGAGCAGTACTTC. It yields the protein CASSPGPLYGEQYF.

The chain links TRBV6-5 to TRBJ2-7; D remains ambiguous. Trimming stripped 8 bases from V and 5 bases from J, with 10 bases between. CDR1 is MNHEY and CDR2 is SVGAGI in the germline V gene. This CDR3 spans 11 amino acids. CDR3 amino acids: CASVWQHEQYV. The CDR3 bases are TGTGCCAGCGTTTGGCAACACGAGCAGTACGTC.

The chain carries TRBV9 and TRBJ1-6, with a possible D match to TRBD1 (5 bases). The CDR3 length is 15 residues. CDR1 SGDLS and CDR2 YYNGEE come from the germline V gene. V shed 4 bases and J shed 7 bases, with 15 bases lying between them. The CDR3 bases are TGTGCCAGCAGCTTGGAGGGGTCGGTGAATTCACCCCTCCACTTT. This gives the protein CASSLEGSVNSPLHF.

The chain has TRBV7-3 and TRBJ1-1, with TRBD1 identical over 8 bases. After removal of 3 bases from V and 3 bases from J, the junction contained 3 bases not matched to a gene. There are 14 residues in the CDR3. Germline lookup yields CDR1 SGHTA and CDR2 FQGTGA. The CDR3: CASSLTGVDTEAFF. CDR3 DNA: TGTGCCAGCAGCTTGACAGGGGTTGACACTGAAGCTTTCTTT.

The chain has TRBV11-2 and TRBJ1-1; D gene unclear. V was shortened by 10 bases and J by 1 base, with 7 bases between the two germline ends. The V gene's germline CDR1 is SGHAT and CDR2 FQNNGV. The CDR3 contains 11 residues. The CDR3 is CATGRNTEAFF. Here the CDR3 DNA reads TGTGCCACGGGGAGGAACACTGAAGCTTTCTTT.